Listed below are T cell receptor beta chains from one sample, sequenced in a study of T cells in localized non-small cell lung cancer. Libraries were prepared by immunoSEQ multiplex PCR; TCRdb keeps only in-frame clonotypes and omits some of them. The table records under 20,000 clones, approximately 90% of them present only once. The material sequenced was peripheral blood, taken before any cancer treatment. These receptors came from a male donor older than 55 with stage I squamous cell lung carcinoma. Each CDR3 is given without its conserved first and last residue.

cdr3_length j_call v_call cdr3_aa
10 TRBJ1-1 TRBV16 ASSPQNVGAF
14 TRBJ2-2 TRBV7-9 ASSEAAGTGGGELF
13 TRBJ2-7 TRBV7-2 ASSPQLGPGYEQY
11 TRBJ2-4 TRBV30 AWNRGSEYIQY
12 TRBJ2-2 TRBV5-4 ASTWDRGTGELF
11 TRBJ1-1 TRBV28 ASNRDQNTEAF
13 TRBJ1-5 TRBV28 ASSFRGSRYQPQH
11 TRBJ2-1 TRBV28 ASSPAREGREF
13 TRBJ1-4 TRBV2 ASSEGLGRNEKLF
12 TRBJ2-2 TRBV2 ASSRTDYTGELF
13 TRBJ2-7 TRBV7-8 ASSSYRGRGYEQY
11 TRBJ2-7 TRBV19 ASRGQGNYEQY
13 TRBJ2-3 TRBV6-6 ASSYITASTDTQY
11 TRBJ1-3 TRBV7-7 ASSLGTGNTIY
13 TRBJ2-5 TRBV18 ASSPTGREQETQY
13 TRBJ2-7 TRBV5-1 ASTPLPTGGGEQY
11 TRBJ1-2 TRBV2 ASSEGPLGGYT
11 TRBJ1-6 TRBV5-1 ASRRTDGSPLH
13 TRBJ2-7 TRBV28 ASSLFASGNYEQY
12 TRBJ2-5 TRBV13 ASSHQAGQETQY